This T cell receptor (beta chain) was sequenced during a study of OX40 agonist ivuxolimab in advanced cancers. Study-wide context: Ivuxolimab is a fully human IgG2 antibody that activates OX40 (CD134). Mean age approximately 66 years, range about 20 to 85; 82.7% male.

CDR1 is MNHNS, CDR2 SASEGT, per germline. This CDR3 spans 16 amino acids. Repertoires were generated with immunoSEQ multiplex PCR, while TCRdb's copy carries only in-frame clones and drops some. This table has more than 85,000 clones, approximately 83% appearing once. A remark on this clone: Its ends do not fully match the called genes, so a read error is possible.

The material was CD4+ or CD8+ T cells sorted from blood, obtained in a trial of the OX40 agonist ivuxolimab. The receptor was derived from an adult with an advanced solid tumor such as melanoma, head and neck, liver or kidney cancer. The rearrangement joins TRBV6-1 to TRBJ2-7, with TRBD1 matching 9 bases. In nucleotides, the CDR3 is TGTGCCAGCAGTGGAAGACCGGGACAGGGCTCCCACGAGCAGTACTTC. Residues: CASSGRPGQGSHEQYF.